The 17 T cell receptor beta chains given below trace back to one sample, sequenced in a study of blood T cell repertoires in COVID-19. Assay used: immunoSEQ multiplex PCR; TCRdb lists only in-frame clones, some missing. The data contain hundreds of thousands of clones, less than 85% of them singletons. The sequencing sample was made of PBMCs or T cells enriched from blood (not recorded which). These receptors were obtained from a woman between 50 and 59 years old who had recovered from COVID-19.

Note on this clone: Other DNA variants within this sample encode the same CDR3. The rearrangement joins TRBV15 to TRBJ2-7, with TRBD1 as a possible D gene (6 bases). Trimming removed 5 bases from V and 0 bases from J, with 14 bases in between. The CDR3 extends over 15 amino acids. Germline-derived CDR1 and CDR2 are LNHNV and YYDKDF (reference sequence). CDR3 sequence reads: CATSARTDGSYEQYF. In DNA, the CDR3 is TGTGCCACCAGCGCTAGGACAGACGGCTCCTACGAGCAGTACTTC.

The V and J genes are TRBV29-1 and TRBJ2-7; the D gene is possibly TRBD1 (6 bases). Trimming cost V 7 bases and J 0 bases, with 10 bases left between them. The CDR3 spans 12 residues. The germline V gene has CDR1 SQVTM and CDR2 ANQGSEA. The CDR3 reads CSAQDSSYEQYF. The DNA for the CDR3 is TGCAGCGCGCAGGACAGCTCCTACGAGCAGTACTTC.

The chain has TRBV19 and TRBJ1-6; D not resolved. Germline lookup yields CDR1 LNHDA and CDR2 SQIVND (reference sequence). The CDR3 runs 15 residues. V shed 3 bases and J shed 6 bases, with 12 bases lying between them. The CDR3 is CASSIQPNANSPLHF. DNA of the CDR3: TGTGCCAGTAGTATTCAACCTAATGCTAATTCACCCCTCCACTTT.

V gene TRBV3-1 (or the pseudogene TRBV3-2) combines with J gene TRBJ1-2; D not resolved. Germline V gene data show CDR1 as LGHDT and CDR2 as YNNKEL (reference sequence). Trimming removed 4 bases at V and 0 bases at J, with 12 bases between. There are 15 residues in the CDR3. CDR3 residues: CASSLEPQPNYGYTF. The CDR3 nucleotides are TGTGCCAGCAGCCTTGAGCCACAGCCTAACTATGGCTACACCTTC.

The CDR3 DNA reads TGCGCCAGCAGCCACGATACTAGCCCAGATACGCAGTATTTT. Translation gives CASSHDTSPDTQYF. V is TRBV4-3 and J is TRBJ2-3; TRBD2 might be the D (6 bases). Germline assignment: CDR1 LGHNA and CDR2 YSLEER. Trimming took 3 bases from V and 4 from J, leaving 11 bases between them. This CDR3 has 14 residues.

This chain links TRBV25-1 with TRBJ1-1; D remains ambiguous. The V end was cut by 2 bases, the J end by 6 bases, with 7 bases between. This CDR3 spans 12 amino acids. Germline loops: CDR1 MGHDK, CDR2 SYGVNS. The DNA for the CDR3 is TGTGCCAGCAGTGAACCCACAGCTGAAGCTTTCTTT. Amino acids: CASSEPTAEAFF. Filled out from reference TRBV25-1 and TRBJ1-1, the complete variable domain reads EADIYQTPRYLVIGTGKKITLECSQTMGHDKMYWYQQDPGMELHLIHYSYGVNSTEKGDLSSESTVSRIRTEHFPLTLESARPSHTSQYLCASSEPTAEAFFGQGTRLTVV.

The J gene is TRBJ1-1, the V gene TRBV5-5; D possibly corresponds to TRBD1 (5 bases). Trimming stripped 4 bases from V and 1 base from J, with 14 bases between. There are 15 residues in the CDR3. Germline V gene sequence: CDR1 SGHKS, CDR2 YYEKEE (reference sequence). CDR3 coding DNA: TGTGCCAGCAGCCCGGCGGGGGATCCGAACACTGAAGCTTTCTTT. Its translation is CASSPAGDPNTEAFF.

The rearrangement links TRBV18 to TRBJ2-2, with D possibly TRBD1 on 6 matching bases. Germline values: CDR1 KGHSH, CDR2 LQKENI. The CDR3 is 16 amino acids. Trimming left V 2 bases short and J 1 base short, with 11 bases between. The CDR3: CASSPTMTGNTGELFF. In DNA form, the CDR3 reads TGTGCCAGCTCACCAACGATGACAGGGAACACCGGGGAGCTGTTTTTT.

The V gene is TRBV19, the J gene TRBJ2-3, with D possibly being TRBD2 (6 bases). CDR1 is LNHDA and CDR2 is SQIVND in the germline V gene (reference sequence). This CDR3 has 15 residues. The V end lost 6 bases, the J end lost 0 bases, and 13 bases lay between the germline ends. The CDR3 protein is CASSRRTTSTDTQYF. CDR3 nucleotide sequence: TGTGCCAGTAGCCGACGGACTACTAGCACAGATACGCAGTATTTT.

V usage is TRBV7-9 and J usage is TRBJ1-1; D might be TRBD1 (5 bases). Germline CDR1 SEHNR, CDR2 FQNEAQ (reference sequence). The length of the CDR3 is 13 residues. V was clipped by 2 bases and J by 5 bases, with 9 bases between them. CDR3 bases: TGTGCCAGCAGCTTAATAGGGGAAACTGAAGCTTTCTTT. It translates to CASSLIGETEAFF.

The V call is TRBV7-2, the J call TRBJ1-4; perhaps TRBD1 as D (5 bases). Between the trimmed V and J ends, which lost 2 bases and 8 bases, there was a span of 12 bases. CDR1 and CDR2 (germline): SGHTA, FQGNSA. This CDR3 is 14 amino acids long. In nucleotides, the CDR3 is TGTGCCAGCAGCTTAAGGGCAGGGCGGGAAAAACTGTTTTTT. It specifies CASSLRAGREKLFF. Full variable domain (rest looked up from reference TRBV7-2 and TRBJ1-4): GAGVSQSPSNKVTEKGKDVELRCDPISGHTALYWYRQSLGQGLEFLIYFQGNSAPDKSGLPSDRFSAERTGGSVSTLTIQRTQQEDSAVYLCASSLRAGREKLFFGSGTQLSVL.

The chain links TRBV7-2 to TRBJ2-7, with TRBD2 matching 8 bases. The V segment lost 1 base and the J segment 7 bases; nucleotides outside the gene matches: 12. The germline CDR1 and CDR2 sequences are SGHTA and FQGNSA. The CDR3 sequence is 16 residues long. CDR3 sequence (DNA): TGTGCCAGCAGCTTAGAATCCCGGGCGGGAGGCCGTGAGCAGTACTTC. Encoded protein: CASSLESRAGGREQYF.

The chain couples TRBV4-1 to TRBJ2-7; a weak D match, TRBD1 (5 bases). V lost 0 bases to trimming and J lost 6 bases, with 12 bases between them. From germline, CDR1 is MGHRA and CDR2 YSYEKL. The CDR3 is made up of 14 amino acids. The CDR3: CASSQDPGFSEQYF. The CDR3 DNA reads TGCGCCAGCAGCCAAGATCCAGGGTTCTCCGAGCAGTACTTC.

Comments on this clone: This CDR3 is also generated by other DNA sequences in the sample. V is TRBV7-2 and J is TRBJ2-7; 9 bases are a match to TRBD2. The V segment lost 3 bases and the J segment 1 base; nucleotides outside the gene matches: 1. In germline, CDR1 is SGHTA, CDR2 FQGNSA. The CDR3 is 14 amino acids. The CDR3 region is CASSFSGGSYEQYF. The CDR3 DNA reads TGTGCCAGCAGCTTTAGCGGGGGTTCCTACGAGCAGTACTTC.

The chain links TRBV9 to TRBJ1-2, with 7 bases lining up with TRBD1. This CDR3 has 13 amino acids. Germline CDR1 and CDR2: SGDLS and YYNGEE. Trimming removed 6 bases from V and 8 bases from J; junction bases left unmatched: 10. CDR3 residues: CASTRQGIRGYTF. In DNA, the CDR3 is TGTGCCAGCACCCGACAGGGAATACGGGGCTACACCTTC.

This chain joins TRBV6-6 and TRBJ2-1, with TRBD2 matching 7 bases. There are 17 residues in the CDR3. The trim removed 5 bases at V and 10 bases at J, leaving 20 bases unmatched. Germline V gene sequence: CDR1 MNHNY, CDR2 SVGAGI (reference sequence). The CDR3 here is CASSPTLGAGEGLEQFF. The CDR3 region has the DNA TGTGCCAGCAGTCCTACCCTAGGGGCGGGAGAGGGTTTGGAGCAGTTCTTC.

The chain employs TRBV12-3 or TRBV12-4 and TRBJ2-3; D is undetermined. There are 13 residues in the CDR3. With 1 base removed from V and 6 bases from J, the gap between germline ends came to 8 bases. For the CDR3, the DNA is TGTGCCAGCAGTTTAGAATCGGGTGATACGCAGTATTTT. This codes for CASSLESGDTQYF.